This is a list of T cell receptor beta chains from one sample in a study of blood T cells in healthy people across ages. From the 5' RACE reads, TCRdb called clonotypes with MiXCR, one entry per CDR3 protein. The data hold some 1.6 million distinct CDR3 sequences, with about 31% observed a single time. Sequencing was carried out using blood. These TCRs come from a woman aged 25 to 39 in good health. Both conserved end residues are part of each CDR3.

j_call | v_call | cdr3_aa
TRBJ1-2 | TRBV12-3/TRBV12-4 | CASSSSQGAFHYGYTF
TRBJ2-2 | TRBV4-1 | CASSQEGGAVFF
TRBJ2-7 | TRBV3-1 | CASSRGPYEQYF
TRBJ2-7 | TRBV20-1 | CSATGAGVVSYEQYF
TRBJ2-1 | TRBV4-1 | CASSQDPPLGSYNEQFF
TRBJ1-2 | TRBV29-1 | CSVEDRGLGGYTF
TRBJ1-5 | TRBV6-1 | CASAGSGVYRPQHF
TRBJ2-3 | TRBV7-2 | CASSLFGLAEDTQYF
TRBJ2-7 | TRBV4-1 | CASSPWTSVTYEQYF
TRBJ2-1 | TRBV7-6 | CASSLVAGGRDEQFF
TRBJ2-1 | TRBV9 | CASSPPHARSYNEQFF
TRBJ1-1 | TRBV27 | CASSPQGTNTEAFF
TRBJ1-1 | TRBV4-2 | CASSFTGVGTEAFF
TRBJ2-7 | TRBV29-1 | CSVAWENYEQYF
TRBJ1-2 | TRBV5-4 | CASSLVDGGNYGYTF
TRBJ2-5 | TRBV5-6 | CASSLWMKTSGRVREPQYF
TRBJ1-1 | TRBV28 | CASRNSTTEAFF
TRBJ2-7 | TRBV6-2/TRBV6-3 | CASRRDTSEEQYF
TRBJ1-5 | TRBV7-6 | CASSSSPGLNQPQHF
TRBJ2-5 | TRBV11-2 | CASSLFPGTQETQYF